This T cell receptor beta chain stems from a study of T-cell memory formation after mild COVID-19. CDR3 size: 14 residues. V lost 6 bases and J lost 5, with 16 bases in between. One entry per CDR3 protein, called by TCRdb with MiXCR from the 5' RACE reads. The data hold roughly 150,000 distinct CDR3 sequences, with under 30% observed a single time. The clonotype originates from an adult woman who had mild COVID-19 (a few samples of this study predate the infection). Cell type and time point are not known. The sample consisted of PBMCs or a T cell subset sorted from them (not recorded which). The genes are TRBV12-3 or TRBV12-4 and TRBJ2-5; D unresolved. The CDR3 spells CASSPVSVFETQYF. CDR3 in DNA: TGTGCCAGCAGCCCCGTCTCAGTGTTTGAGACCCAGTACTTC.